This passage covers 26 T cell receptor beta chains from one sample sequenced in a study of T cell clonality in common variable immunodeficiency. Only in-frame clones appear in the TCRdb table, and some are missing; sequencing was by immunoSEQ multiplex PCR. The repertoire consists of tens of thousands of clones, none detected only once. The sequenced material came from peripheral blood mononuclear cells. Source of these receptors: a person aged 18-70 years in good health.

In this sample, this clone turned up many times. Read data end 3 residues before the CDR3 end; the end is taken from the germline J gene. V usage is TRBV2 and J usage is TRBJ2-5, with 8 nucleotides matching TRBD2. J was trimmed by 3 bases and V by 4 bases; bases with no gene match: 4. Germline V gene sequence: CDR1 SNHLY, CDR2 FYNNEI. This CDR3 has 14 residues. The CDR3 protein is CASSGSAGEETQYF. CDR3 DNA, as far as it was read: TGTGCCAGCAGTGGTTCAGCGGGAGAAGAGACC.

This clone came up many times. The read falls 3 residues short of the CDR3 end, and the missing part is taken from the germline J gene. V usage is TRBV20-1 and J usage is TRBJ2-1, with 8 bases identical to TRBD1. CDR1 is DFQATT and CDR2 is SNEGSKA in the germline V gene (reference sequence). The CDR3 is made up of 14 amino acids. V lost 6 bases and J lost 2; bases outside the gene matches: 6. CDR3 residues: CSALQGGPYNEQFF. The DNA read from the CDR3 is TGCAGTGCATTACAGGGGGGCCCCTACAATGAG.

This clone has ten or more counts. The read comes to an end 3 residues before the CDR3 does, leaving the germline J gene to fill in the end. The V and J genes are TRBV12-3 or TRBV12-4 and TRBJ1-3; TRBD1 matches 9 bases. The CDR3 is 14 residues long. V was clipped by 6 bases and J by 5 bases; unmatched bases: 5. The CDR3 reads CASRQTGGRNTIYF. CDR3 DNA, as far as it was read: TGTGCCAGCAGACAAACAGGGGGCAGAAACACC.

This clone was detected ten times or more. Read coverage stops 3 residues before the CDR3 terminus; the germline J gene supplies the remainder. The chain couples TRBV7-2 to TRBJ1-5; 9 nucleotides agree with TRBD1. Germline-derived CDR1 and CDR2 are SGHTA and FQGNSA. This CDR3 has 15 amino acids. With V trimmed by 6 bases and J by 4 bases, 7 bases remained unmatched. CDR3 residues: CASRTGTGTNQPQHF. CDR3 DNA (partial): TGTGCCAGCAGGACCGGGACAGGGACGAATCAGCCC. The whole variable domain, filled in from reference TRBV7-2 and TRBJ1-5, reads GAGVSQSPSNKVTEKGKDVELRCDPISGHTALYWYRQSLGQGLEFLIYFQGNSAPDKSGLPSDRFSAERTGGSVSTLTIQRTQQEDSAVYLCASRTGTGTNQPQHFGDGTRLSIL.

The DNA read from the CDR3 is TGCGCCAGCAGCCCGGGGGGGGCAGGGGCC. This codes for CASSPGGAGA. In full, the CDR3 reads CASSPGGAGALHF. The chain uses TRBV5-1 and TRBJ1-6; D is possibly TRBD1 (6 bases). The read ends 3 residues early relative to the CDR3; the germline J gene fills the gap. The CDR3 consists of 13 residues. Germline assignment: CDR1 SGHRS and CDR2 YFSETQ.

The CDR3: CATGGTGDMNTGELFF. The CDR3 bases that were read are TGTGCCACCGGGGGGACAGGGGATATGAACACCGGGGAG. The chain carries TRBV19 and TRBJ2-2; the match to TRBD1 covers 10 bases. The read finishes 3 residues shy of the CDR3 end, and the germline J gene is used to complete it. Germline V lookup: CDR1 LNHDA, CDR2 SQIVND (reference sequence). V lost 10 bases, J lost 1 base, and 9 bases stayed unmatched. The CDR3 consists of 16 residues.

This clone appeared many times. The CDR3 end is not reached by the read, which stops 3 residues before it; the germline J gene fills it in. This chain uses TRBV29-1 with TRBJ2-1; D is perhaps TRBD2 (7 bases). V gave up 5 bases and J gave up 2 bases, with 13 bases separating them. CDR1 is SQVTM, CDR2 ANQGSEA, per germline. The CDR3 covers 14 residues. The covered CDR3 bases are TGCAGCGTTTGGTGGGGGGGCCCCTACAATGAG. It specifies CSVWWGGPYNE. The CDR3, in full, reads CSVWWGGPYNEQFF.

Comments on this clone: The DNA ends 3 residues before the CDR3 does, and the rest of the CDR3 is filled in from the germline J gene. The chain employs TRBV13 and TRBJ2-7; 9 positions match TRBD2. This CDR3 has 16 residues. Germline assignment: CDR1 PRHDT and CDR2 FYEKMQ (reference sequence). V shed 3 bases and J 1 base; nucleotides not matched to a gene: 7. The CDR3 bases that were read are TGTGCCAGCAGCTTGGGAGGGACTAGCAGATCCTACGAG. Its translation: CASSLGGTSRSYE. The entire CDR3 sequence reads CASSLGGTSRSYEQYF.

This clone has ten or more counts. The CDR3 goes on 3 residues after the read ends, and that part is filled in from the germline J gene. The rearrangement joins TRBV5-1 to TRBJ2-4; D might be TRBD1 (6 bases). CDR3 length equals 13 residues. CDR1 is SGHRS and CDR2 is YFSETQ in the germline V gene. The covered CDR3 bases are TGCGCCAGCAGCCTGTGGACAGTCTCAAAT. Protein: CASSLWTVSN. The full CDR3 protein reads CASSLWTVSNQYF.

This clone was observed at least ten times. The sequence runs out 3 residues before the end of the CDR3; the remainder is reconstructed from the germline J gene. The gene calls are TRBV7-9 and TRBJ1-2; 8 bases are shared with TRBD1. J lost 7 bases, V lost 3 bases, and 4 bases had no gene match. This CDR3 region has 13 residues. Germline CDR1 and CDR2: SEHNR and FQNEAQ (reference sequence). Incomplete CDR3 DNA: TGTGCCAGCAGCTTGGGACAGGTCTTTGGC. Its protein product is CASSLGQVFG. The CDR3 reads in full as CASSLGQVFGYTF.

This clone has a count of ten or more. The sequence runs out 3 residues before the end of the CDR3; the remainder is reconstructed from the germline J gene. This chain joins TRBV6-1 and TRBJ2-1; 9 positions agree with TRBD1. V lost 4 bases and J lost 8; bases outside the gene matches: 12. The germline V gene encodes CDR1 MNHNS and CDR2 SASEGT. The CDR3 contains 16 residues. The CDR3 is CASSVPGTGLRHEQFF. Partial CDR3 DNA: TGTGCCAGCAGTGTTCCCGGGACAGGGTTGAGGCATGAG.

Notes on this clone: Read coverage stops 3 residues before the CDR3 terminus; the germline J gene supplies the remainder. This chain links TRBV7-8 with TRBJ1-3; 8 bases map to TRBD1. J was trimmed by 0 bases and V by 5 bases; bases with no gene match: 12. The germline gives CDR1 SGHVS, CDR2 FQNEAQ. This CDR3 is built from 18 residues. The CDR3 is CASSTHVRDRFSGNTIYF. The CDR3 DNA, read in part, is TGTGCCAGCAGCACCCATGTCCGGGACAGGTTCTCTGGAAACACC.

Worth noting for this clone: The read finishes 3 residues shy of the CDR3 end, and the germline J gene is used to complete it. J is TRBJ2-6 and V is TRBV11-1; D ambiguous. The CDR3 has 15 amino acids. CDR1 is SGHAT and CDR2 is FQDESV in the germline V gene (reference sequence). With 2 bases removed from V and 0 bases from J, the gap between germline ends came to 5 bases. This CDR3 reads CASSLSFSGANVLTF. CDR3 bases read: TGTGCCAGCAGCTTATCGTTCTCTGGGGCCAACGTC.

This clone has ten or more counts. The CDR3 is cut off 3 residues early in the read; its end comes from the germline J gene. The J gene is TRBJ2-2, the V gene TRBV5-5, with D possibly matching TRBD1 (5 bases). CDR1 and CDR2 from the germline V gene are SGHKS and YYEKEE (reference sequence). V lost 3 bases, J lost 3 bases, and 9 bases lay in between. This CDR3 region has 14 residues. This CDR3 reads CASSSRTYTGELFF. Partial CDR3 DNA: TGTGCCAGCAGCTCTCGGACATACACCGGGGAG.

This clone was counted many times. Read coverage stops 3 residues before the CDR3 terminus; the germline J gene supplies the remainder. V and J are TRBV6-1 and TRBJ2-7; 9 nucleotides agree with TRBD1. Losses at the gene ends were 3 bases for V and 6 bases for J; bases not matched to a gene: 3. The CDR3 loop spans 13 amino acids. The germline CDR1 and CDR2 sequences are MNHNS and SASEGT. The CDR3 sequence: CASSEGQGSEQYF. CDR3 DNA, as far as it was read: TGTGCCAGCAGTGAGGGACAGGGAAGCGAG.

This clone was picked up many times. The CDR3 end is not reached by the read, which stops 3 residues before it; the germline J gene fills it in. This chain uses TRBV4-2 with TRBJ2-7, with TRBD1 matching over 7 bases. The CDR3 spans 15 residues. CDR1 LGHNA and CDR2 YNFKEQ come from the germline V gene. Trimming took 1 base from V and 6 from J; bases not matched to a gene: 9. CDR3 DNA (partial): TGTGCCAGCAGCCAAGTAATAAAGGACAGGTTCGAG. Translated: CASSQVIKDRFE. The complete CDR3 protein is CASSQVIKDRFEQYF.

This clone has ten or more counts. With the read ending 3 residues before the CDR3 end, the germline J gene is used to fill in that end. This rearrangement joins TRBV12-3 or TRBV12-4 to TRBJ2-3; 11 bases are a match to TRBD2. The ends lost 7 bases at V and 2 bases at J; junction bases unmatched: 8. The CDR3 spans 16 residues. The sequenced part of the CDR3 DNA is TGTGCCAGCAATAGGGGGGGACTAGCGGACACAGATACG. This encodes CASNRGGLADTDT. The entire CDR3 protein reads CASNRGGLADTDTQYF.

This clone occurred a few times. Read data end 3 residues before the CDR3 end; the end is taken from the germline J gene. The chain joins TRBV7-9 to TRBJ2-5; TRBD1 matches 7 bases. Germline trimming cut 6 bases from V and 0 bases from J; bases unmatched to any gene: 7. CDR3 length: 15 residues. CDR1 and CDR2 from the germline V gene are SEHNR and FQNEAQ (reference sequence). This chain's CDR3 is CASSGGQAYQETQYF. CDR3 DNA (partial): TGTGCCAGCAGTGGCGGACAGGCGTACCAAGAGACC. Complete variable domain (other parts from reference TRBV7-9 and TRBJ2-5): DTGVSQNPRHKITKRGQNVTFRCDPISEHNRLYWYRQTLGQGPEFLTYFQNEAQLEKSRLLSDRFSAERPKGSFSTLEIQRTEQGDSAMYLCASSGGQAYQETQYFGPGTRLLVL.

This clone was detected ten times or more. The observed sequence ends 3 residues before the CDR3 terminus, with the missing tail filled in from the germline J gene. This chain uses TRBV5-4 with TRBJ2-3; weak D call: TRBD2 (5 bases). V was trimmed by 0 bases and J by 0 bases, leaving 11 bases between them. The CDR3 is made up of 16 amino acids. Germline V gene sequence: CDR1 SGHNT, CDR2 YYREEE (reference sequence). CDR3 DNA, as far as it was read: TGTGCCAGCAGCTTGGCTAGCCTTTCTAGCACAGATACG. It codes for CASSLASLSSTDT. The whole CDR3 sequence reads CASSLASLSSTDTQYF.

Many counts were recorded for this clone. The read falls 3 residues short of the CDR3 end, and the missing part is taken from the germline J gene. The chain joins TRBV7-8 to TRBJ2-3, with 9 positions matching TRBD1. CDR3 size: 15 residues. Germline V lookup: CDR1 SGHVS, CDR2 FQNEAQ. V dropped 4 bases and J dropped 2; count of bases not matched to a gene: 4. Partial CDR3 DNA: TGTGCCAGCAGCTGGGACAGGGCTTACACAGATACG. Encoded protein: CASSWDRAYTDT. The whole CDR3 protein reads CASSWDRAYTDTQYF.

This clone has at least ten counts. The read finishes 3 residues shy of the CDR3 end, and the germline J gene is used to complete it. The rearrangement joins TRBV7-2 to TRBJ1-2, with TRBD1 matching 11 bases. The V gene's germline CDR1 is SGHTA and CDR2 FQGNSA. The V segment lost 5 bases and the J segment 4 bases; nucleotides outside the gene matches: 6. The CDR3 covers 15 residues. CDR3 DNA, as far as it was read: TGTGCCAGCAGCCGATCCGGACAGGGGGCCTATGGC. This sequence encodes CASSRSGQGAYG. The full-length CDR3 reads as CASSRSGQGAYGYTF.

This clone was counted ten times or more. The read ends 3 residues early relative to the CDR3; the germline J gene fills the gap. This chain joins TRBV19 and TRBJ1-2; TRBD1 is a possible D gene (6 bases). Per germline, CDR1 LNHDA and CDR2 SQIVND (reference sequence). V gave up 9 bases and J gave up 3 bases, with 14 bases separating them. This CDR3 region has 13 residues. CDR3 residues: CASSDRDYYGYTF. The sequenced part of the CDR3 DNA is TGTGCCAGCTCGGACAGAGATTACTATGGC.

This clone was seen ten or more times. The read finishes 3 residues shy of the CDR3 end, and the germline J gene is used to complete it. The rearrangement links TRBV30 to TRBJ2-7, with TRBD2 as a possible D gene (5 bases). Trimming left V 0 bases short and J 6 bases short, with 15 bases between. Germline values: CDR1 GTSNPN, CDR2 SVGIG (reference sequence). This CDR3 region has 14 residues. The DNA read from the CDR3 is TGTGCCTGGAGTGTTGATCGAGGGTCTGCCGAG. Its protein product is CAWSVDRGSAE. The CDR3 in full is CAWSVDRGSAEQYF.

This clone was recorded many times. The read finishes 3 residues shy of the CDR3 end, and the germline J gene is used to complete it. The chain combines TRBV7-3 with TRBJ1-1; 7 nucleotides agree with TRBD1. CDR3 length: 14 residues. Trimming cost V 5 bases and J 1 base; bases outside gene matches: 4. The V gene's germline CDR1 is SGHTA and CDR2 FQGTGA. The sequenced part of the CDR3 DNA is TGTGCCAGCAGCCCCTACAGGGGGAACACTGAA. It yields the protein CASSPYRGNTE. The full CDR3 reads CASSPYRGNTEAFF.

The covered CDR3 bases are TGTGCCAGCAGCACCCGACAGGGAGCTAACTATGGC. Its translation: CASSTRQGANYG. The complete CDR3 sequence is CASSTRQGANYGYTF. The chain carries TRBV7-2 and TRBJ1-2; 7 positions agree with TRBD1. The DNA ends 3 residues before the CDR3 does, and the rest of the CDR3 is filled in from the germline J gene. Germline V lookup: CDR1 SGHTA, CDR2 FQGNSA. The CDR3 consists of 15 residues. Unmatched junction bases numbered 6, after V lost 5 bases and J lost 0 bases.

Points on this clone: The read is 3 residues too short to cover the CDR3 end, so that end is filled in from the germline J gene. J is TRBJ2-4 and V is TRBV19; no firm D call. The CDR3 extends over 13 amino acids. In germline, CDR1 is LNHDA, CDR2 SQIVND (reference sequence). The CDR3 reads CASSIAANYGQYF. The CDR3 bases that were read are TGTGCCAGTAGTATAGCGGCTAACTATGGT.